A selection of T cell receptor beta chains follows, all from one sample in a study of vaccination and CD4 T cells after COVID-19. TCRdb used MiXCR to reprocess the PCR reads, holding one entry per CDR3 protein. This sample has over 14,000 distinct CDR3 sequences, with 73% found just once. These receptors' antigens are unknown. The sample taken for sequencing was CD4+ T cells from blood, cultured in vitro. All receptors come from a human donor who had recovered from COVID-19. Both conserved end residues are part of each CDR3. A D gene is named only where the DNA matches it firmly. Size is stated for part of the rows, as once, few or many counts, or as a class when the clone is expanded.

clone size,J gene,D gene,V gene,CDR3 DNA,CDR3 protein
.,TRBJ1-2,.,TRBV28,TGTGCCAGCCTGGGGGGCGAGGCGATCGGCTACACCTTC,CASLGGEAIGYTF
few,TRBJ2-7,TRBD1,TRBV28,TGTGCCAGCAGTCTTGACGGCCGACAGGGTGGGGTCTATTTC,CASSLDGRQGGVYF
.,TRBJ1-1,.,TRBV5-8,TGTGCCAGCAGCTTTGTAGCCAGCGGACTAGAAGCTTTCTTT,CASSFVASGLEAFF
.,TRBJ2-7,.,TRBV5-1,TGCGCCAGCAGGAAAGGGCCAGAGCGGCCCTCCTACGAGCAGTACTTC,CASRKGPERPSYEQYF
.,TRBJ2-5,.,TRBV9,TGTGCCAGCAGCGTAGCCGGGAGAGGCCAAGAGACCCAGTACTTC,CASSVAGRGQETQYF
few,TRBJ2-5,TRBD1,TRBV7-6,TGTGCCAGCAGCTCATACCGGACAGGGGGACAAGAGACCCAGTACTTC,CASSSYRTGGQETQYF
few,TRBJ1-2,.,TRBV6-2/TRBV6-3,TGTGCCAGCAGTTACGGACAGTCATCTGTCTATGGCTACACCTTC,CASSYGQSSVYGYTF
.,TRBJ2-5,TRBD2,TRBV4-3,TGCGCCAGCAGCCTAAGACTAGCGGGAGCCATGGGGCAAGAGACCCAGTACTTC,CASSLRLAGAMGQETQYF
.,TRBJ1-5,.,TRBV20-1,TGCAGTGCTGTCTGGGCGAGCAATCAGCCCCAGCATTTT,CSAVWASNQPQHF
.,TRBJ2-7,.,TRBV7-6,TGTGCCAGCAGCCCGGGGAGTTTCATTCGGTACTTC,CASSPGSFIRYF
.,TRBJ1-2,.,TRBV28,TGTGCCAGCAGTCCCCCCTGGGGGCGCCCCGTCTATGGCTACACCTTC,CASSPPWGRPVYGYTF
.,TRBJ2-1,.,TRBV11-3,TGTGCCAGCAGCTTACATGAAATGAATGAGCAGTTCTTC,CASSLHEMNEQFF
once,TRBJ2-7,.,TRBV20-1,TGCAGTGCTTACCAGGGGAAAGCCTACGAGCAGTACTTC,CSAYQGKAYEQYF
.,TRBJ1-5,TRBD1,TRBV12-5,TGTGCTAGTGGTCAGGGGGAATCCGATCAGCCCCAGCATTTT,CASGQGESDQPQHF
.,TRBJ2-3,TRBD2,TRBV20-1,TGCAGTGCTTCTAGCGGGAGAGGCACAGATACGCAGTATTTT,CSASSGRGTDTQYF